The rows below give T cell receptor beta chains drawn from one sample of a study of blood T cell repertoires in COVID-19. Generated by immunoSEQ multiplex PCR, the TCRdb table keeps only in-frame clones and is missing some. This repertoire shows 250,000 to 350,000 clones, under 90% found once; its top ten account for just under 0.95%. The sample consisted of peripheral blood. The receptors come from a middle-aged woman who had recovered from COVID-19. The CDR3 runs from the conserved cysteine through the conserved F or W. D genes are given only for firm matches.

>TRBV27|TRBD2|TRBJ2-1
CASSLGGGFYNEQFF
TGTGCCAGCAGTTTAGGCGGGGGGTTTTACAATGAGCAGTTCTTC
>TRBV10-2|TRBD2|TRBJ2-1
CASGTSGSYNEQFF
TGCGCCAGCGGTACTAGCGGATCCTACAATGAGCAGTTCTTC
>TRBV20-1|.|TRBJ2-7
CSASDGSRTYEQYF
TGCAGTGCTAGTGACGGGAGTAGGACCTACGAGCAGTACTTC
>TRBV11-2|TRBD1|TRBJ2-5
CASSLGDRARTQYF
TGTGCCAGCAGCTTAGGGGACAGGGCCAGGACCCAGTACTTC
>TRBV30|TRBD1|TRBJ2-4
CAWSLTGVKNIQYF
TGTGCCTGGAGCCTGACAGGGGTCAAAAACATTCAGTACTTC
>TRBV7-3|TRBD2|TRBJ2-1
CASSSNSGPGVEQFF
TGTGCCAGCAGCTCAAATAGCGGGCCCGGGGTTGAGCAGTTCTTC
>TRBV9|TRBD1|TRBJ1-6
CASSQSGGPPSPLHF
TGTGCCAGCAGCCAATCAGGGGGCCCCCCTTCACCCCTCCACTTT
>TRBV7-9|TRBD2|TRBJ2-1
CASSFFRLAGGNEQFF
TGTGCCAGCAGCTTCTTTAGATTAGCGGGAGGCAATGAGCAGTTCTTC
>TRBV27|.|TRBJ2-1
CASGHEQFF
TGTGCCAGCGGCCACGAGCAGTTCTTC
>TRBV4-2|TRBD2|TRBJ2-3
CASSQAPAGGGDTQYF
TGTGCCAGCAGCCAGGCCCCAGCGGGAGGGGGGGATACGCAGTATTTT
>TRBV7-7|.|TRBJ2-2
CASSPGLETGELFF
TGTGCTAGCAGCCCAGGACTGGAGACCGGGGAGCTGTTTTTT
>TRBV27|.|TRBJ1-1
CASILGPEAFF
.
>TRBV5-6|TRBD1|TRBJ2-2
CASRPGQGVGELFF
TGTGCCAGCCGGCCGGGACAGGGGGTCGGGGAGCTGTTTTTT